This T cell receptor beta chain originates from a study of T cells of healthy individuals. TCRdb independently ran MiXCR on the 5' RACE reads; one entry per CDR3 protein. The sample lists 90,000 to 100,000 distinct CDR3 sequences; roughly 15% were seen once. Looked up from germline, CDR1 is DFQATT and CDR2 is SNEGSKA (reference sequence). The CDR3 has 16 amino acids. V shed 5 bases and J shed 5 bases, with 19 bases lying between them. At least ten counts were recorded for this clonotype. The clonotype was recovered from a human donor in good health. The chain links TRBV20-1 to TRBJ1-6, with D tentatively TRBD1 (6 bases). CDR3 DNA sequence: TGCAGTGCTCGCCTCGGGGGCAGCACCGATAATTCACCCCTCCACTTT. This encodes CSARLGGSTDNSPLHF.